The present T cell receptor beta chain was sequenced within a study of control samples from healthy donors and cancer patients. The CDR3 sequence is 16 residues long. Trimming took off 1 base at V and 3 bases at J, with 14 bases between the two ends. CDR1 KGHSH and CDR2 LQKENI come from the germline V gene. TCRdb's table, derived via immunoSEQ multiplex PCR, lists solely in-frame clones and lacks some. In the table there are some 78,000 clones, roughly nine tenths of which are singletons. The sequence was collected from a woman aged 55-69 years in good health. The V and J genes are TRBV18 and TRBJ2-3; a possible D gene is TRBD2 (5 bases). The specimen sequenced was blood. CDR3 sequence (DNA): TGTGCCAGCTCACCACGTGTTAGCGATGGAACAGATACGCAGTATTTT. This translates into CASSPRVSDGTDTQYF.